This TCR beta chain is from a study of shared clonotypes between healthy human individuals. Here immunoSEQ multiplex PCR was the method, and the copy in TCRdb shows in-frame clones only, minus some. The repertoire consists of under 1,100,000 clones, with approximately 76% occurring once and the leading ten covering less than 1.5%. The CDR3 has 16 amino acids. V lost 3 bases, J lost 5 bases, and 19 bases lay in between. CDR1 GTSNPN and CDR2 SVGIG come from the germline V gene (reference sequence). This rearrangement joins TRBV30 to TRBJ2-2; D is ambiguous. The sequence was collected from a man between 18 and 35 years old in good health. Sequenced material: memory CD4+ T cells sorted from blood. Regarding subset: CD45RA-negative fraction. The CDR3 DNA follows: TGTGCCTGGAGCCGATCGGACGGTTATTTAACCGGGGAGCTGTTTTTT. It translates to CAWSRSDGYLTGELFF.